This T cell receptor beta chain was identified during a study of CD8 T cells in Susac syndrome. Study findings and constraints: A relatively small number of individuals underwent TCR sequencing and HLA analysis.

When the RNA was reverse transcribed, random hexamers were used with an input of about 0.5 to 1 ug. The TCR beta CDR3 was amplified by immunoSEQ multiplex PCR across 54 Vbeta, 13 Jbeta. TCRdb re-analysed the immunoSEQ multiplex PCR reads in MiXCR, keeping a single row per CDR3 protein. The sample holds 78,000 or so distinct CDR3 sequences; about 95% are singletons and the top ten take about 0.38%. The patients who served as multiple sclerosis controls were treatment-naive and had stable or active relapsing-remitting disease that fulfilled the revised McDonald criteria. Comment on this clonotype: Its antigen is not known.

This CDR3 is 13 amino acids long. V was pared by 2 bases and J by 2 bases, with 6 bases between. Germline V gives CDR1 MNHEY, CDR2 SMNVEV (reference sequence). The sequenced sample was CD8+ T cells from PBMCs. The chain carries TRBV27 and TRBJ2-5; no clear D. The TCR sequence derives from a human donor with multiple sclerosis. The CDR3 protein is CASSLVGQETQYF. The CDR3 nucleotides are TGTGCCAGCAGTTTAGTCGGACAAGAGACCCAGTACTTC.